This entry describes one T cell receptor beta chain. The data belong to a study of blood T cell repertoires in COVID-19. Overall study context: Sources were T cells, B-cell-depleted T cells, or PBMCs; the material itself was cDNA or gDNA.

This CDR3 has 15 amino acids. The V segment lost 3 bases and the J segment 2 bases; nucleotides outside the gene matches: 5. Germline CDR1 SGHNT, CDR2 YYREEE (reference sequence). The method was immunoSEQ multiplex PCR; TCRdb's version includes in-frame clones alone and lacks a portion of them. This table holds a few hundred thousand clones, 70% to 90% found once. The receptor was isolated from a woman between 40 and 55 years old who had recovered from COVID-19. The chain combines TRBV5-4 with TRBJ1-3, with 7 bases identical to TRBD1. The sequenced sample consisted of PBMCs or T cells enriched from blood (not recorded which). Written as DNA, the CDR3 is TGTGCCAGCAGCTACGGACAGGACCCTGGAAACACCATATATTTT. Encoded protein: CASSYGQDPGNTIYF.